The rows below give T cell receptor beta chains drawn from one sample of a study of T cell responses to AZD1222 COVID-19 vaccine. Generated by immunoSEQ multiplex PCR, the TCRdb table keeps only in-frame clones and is missing some. The sample consists of roughly 83,000 clones, about 82% of them appearing once. Here the sequenced sample was peripheral blood, taken on day 0 of AZD1222 vaccination. Receptors originate from an adult in good health. The CDR3 runs from the conserved cysteine through the conserved F or W. The order of the fields is V gene, clone size, D gene, J gene, CDR3 DNA, CDR3 protein. A D gene is named only where the DNA matches it firmly. Size tells how often a clone was seen (once, few, many) or the class of an expanded clone, and some rows leave it out.

v_gene: TRBV28
abundance: once
d_gene: -
j_gene: TRBJ1-5
CDR3nt: TGTGCCAGCAGTTTGAGCCAGTCCAATCAGCCCCAGCATTTT
CDR3aa: CASSLSQSNQPQHF

v_gene: TRBV27
abundance: once
d_gene: -
j_gene: TRBJ2-3
CDR3nt: TGTGCCAGCAGTTTAGTGGGGGGAAGGAACACAGATACGCAGTATTTT
CDR3aa: CASSLVGGRNTDTQYF

v_gene: TRBV3-1/TRBV3-2
abundance: -
d_gene: -
j_gene: TRBJ2-7
CDR3nt: TGTGCCAGCAGCCAAGAGTTTAGCAGGGCTTACGAGCAGTACTTC
CDR3aa: CASSQEFSRAYEQYF

v_gene: TRBV3-1/TRBV3-2
abundance: once
d_gene: TRBD2
j_gene: TRBJ2-1
CDR3nt: TGTGCCAGCAGCCCATCCCTGAGCGGGGGGCGCAATGAGCAGTTCTTC
CDR3aa: CASSPSLSGGRNEQFF

v_gene: TRBV3-1/TRBV3-2
abundance: -
d_gene: -
j_gene: TRBJ1-4
CDR3nt: TGTGCCAGCAGCCAAGATTTACATGGGGGCGAAAAACTGTTTTTT
CDR3aa: CASSQDLHGGEKLFF

v_gene: TRBV19
abundance: -
d_gene: TRBD2
j_gene: TRBJ2-1
CDR3nt: TGTGCCAGTAGTCCTGGGACTAGCGGGGGATATTTCAATGAGCAGTTCTTC
CDR3aa: CASSPGTSGGYFNEQFF

v_gene: TRBV28
abundance: -
d_gene: TRBD1
j_gene: TRBJ1-2
CDR3nt: TGTGCCAGCAGTAGCCCAAGGAGGGGGCCCTATGGCTACACCTTC
CDR3aa: CASSSPRRGPYGYTF

v_gene: TRBV10-3
abundance: once
d_gene: TRBD2
j_gene: TRBJ2-1
CDR3nt: TGTGCCATCAGTTTGAGCGGGGGCCACAATGAGCAGTTCTTC
CDR3aa: CAISLSGGHNEQFF

v_gene: TRBV28
abundance: -
d_gene: -
j_gene: TRBJ2-7
CDR3nt: TGTGCCAGCAGTTTTATGGGGGAGCAGTACTTC
CDR3aa: CASSFMGEQYF

v_gene: TRBV6-2/TRBV6-3
abundance: -
d_gene: TRBD2
j_gene: TRBJ2-1
CDR3nt: TGTGCCAGCAGTTACCCCTCGGGGGAGGGGTTCTCCTACAATGAGCAGTTCTTC
CDR3aa: CASSYPSGEGFSYNEQFF

v_gene: TRBV30
abundance: once
d_gene: TRBD1
j_gene: TRBJ1-6
CDR3nt: TGTGCCTGGAGTGTACAGGGGCTGCTCGCGAATTCACCCCTCCACTTT
CDR3aa: CAWSVQGLLANSPLHF

v_gene: TRBV6-5
abundance: -
d_gene: -
j_gene: TRBJ2-2
CDR3nt: TGTGCCAGCAGTTACTCAGCGGTGGGGGACACCGGGGAGCTGTTTTTT
CDR3aa: CASSYSAVGDTGELFF

v_gene: TRBV24-1
abundance: -
d_gene: -
j_gene: TRBJ2-1
CDR3nt: TGTGCCACCAGTGCCCATGACAGAAGCATCGACAATGAGCAGTTCTTC
CDR3aa: CATSAHDRSIDNEQFF

v_gene: TRBV7-3
abundance: -
d_gene: TRBD2
j_gene: TRBJ2-3
CDR3nt: TGTGCCAGCAGCTTAACCAGCGGGGCCGAGGGGGATACGCAGTATTTT
CDR3aa: CASSLTSGAEGDTQYF

v_gene: TRBV3-1/TRBV3-2
abundance: -
d_gene: -
j_gene: TRBJ2-1
CDR3nt: TGTGCCAGCCGGGCCATATTAGTGGGAAGATACAATGAGCAGTTCTTC
CDR3aa: CASRAILVGRYNEQFF

v_gene: TRBV12-2
abundance: -
d_gene: -
j_gene: TRBJ1-5
CDR3nt: -
CDR3aa: CASRLAFGRGSQPQHF

v_gene: TRBV6-2/TRBV6-3
abundance: -
d_gene: -
j_gene: TRBJ2-1
CDR3nt: TGTGCCAGCAGTGGGGGGGTAGGGACACAATACAATGAGCAGTTCTTC
CDR3aa: CASSGGVGTQYNEQFF

v_gene: TRBV6-5
abundance: -
d_gene: -
j_gene: TRBJ2-5
CDR3nt: TGTGCCAGCAGTTACTCGAAAGACAACGGCCAGTACTTC
CDR3aa: CASSYSKDNGQYF

v_gene: TRBV19
abundance: -
d_gene: TRBD1
j_gene: TRBJ2-7
CDR3nt: TGTGCCAGTAGTGTCAGCAGTGAGGGGACCGGGACAGAGACCTACGAGCAGTACTTC
CDR3aa: CASSVSSEGTGTETYEQYF

v_gene: TRBV11-1
abundance: -
d_gene: -
j_gene: TRBJ2-7
CDR3nt: TGTGCCAGCAGCAGCCAACAGGGAAAGTACGAGCAGTACTTC
CDR3aa: CASSSQQGKYEQYF

v_gene: TRBV6-5
abundance: -
d_gene: -
j_gene: TRBJ2-1
CDR3nt: TGTGCCAGCAGTTACAACCCCAGCCGCTTAGGGGATGAGCAGTTCTTC
CDR3aa: CASSYNPSRLGDEQFF

v_gene: TRBV6-5
abundance: once
d_gene: TRBD1
j_gene: TRBJ1-2
CDR3nt: TGTGCCAGCAGTTTGATAGCCGGGACAGGGATTGGCTACACCTTC
CDR3aa: CASSLIAGTGIGYTF

v_gene: TRBV30
abundance: once
d_gene: -
j_gene: TRBJ2-1
CDR3nt: TGTGCCTGGAGTGTAGGGGGGACAGTGGGGCAGTTCTTC
CDR3aa: CAWSVGGTVGQFF

v_gene: TRBV27
abundance: -
d_gene: TRBD2
j_gene: TRBJ2-1
CDR3nt: TGTGCCAGCAGTACCCTTAGCGGGAGGGCCCGCTATGAGCAGTTCTTC
CDR3aa: CASSTLSGRARYEQFF

v_gene: TRBV10-1
abundance: -
d_gene: TRBD1
j_gene: TRBJ1-2
CDR3nt: TGCGCCAGCAGTGAGGGGACAGGGGGCTACTATGGCTACACCTTC
CDR3aa: CASSEGTGGYYGYTF

v_gene: TRBV2
abundance: -
d_gene: -
j_gene: TRBJ2-7
CDR3nt: TGTGCCAGCAGTTCACGCTACGAGCAGTACTTC
CDR3aa: CASSSRYEQYF

v_gene: TRBV7-9
abundance: -
d_gene: -
j_gene: TRBJ1-6
CDR3nt: TGTGCCAGCAGCCCCGCGGGGAATTCACCCCTCCACTTT
CDR3aa: CASSPAGNSPLHF

v_gene: TRBV19
abundance: -
d_gene: -
j_gene: TRBJ1-1
CDR3nt: TGTGCCAGTGGCACCTTCGGGGGTGAAGCTTTCTTT
CDR3aa: CASGTFGGEAFF

v_gene: TRBV7-9
abundance: -
d_gene: -
j_gene: TRBJ2-7
CDR3nt: TGTGCCAGCAGCTCTCGTCAGGGTGAGAGCTCCTACGAGCAGTACTTC
CDR3aa: CASSSRQGESSYEQYF

v_gene: TRBV19
abundance: -
d_gene: TRBD1
j_gene: TRBJ2-6
CDR3nt: TGTGCCAGTACCAACCCAACAGGGGGCCCTACTGGGGCCAACGTCCTGACTTTC
CDR3aa: CASTNPTGGPTGANVLTF

v_gene: TRBV7-9
abundance: -
d_gene: -
j_gene: TRBJ1-4
CDR3nt: TGTGCCAGCAGCTTCCCCGGGGACGGAGCTAATGAAAAACTGTTTTTT
CDR3aa: CASSFPGDGANEKLFF

v_gene: TRBV20-1
abundance: -
d_gene: TRBD1
j_gene: TRBJ1-1
CDR3nt: TGCAGTGCTACCCCGGACAGGGGAGCTTTCTTT
CDR3aa: CSATPDRGAFF

v_gene: TRBV24-1
abundance: -
d_gene: TRBD2
j_gene: TRBJ2-1
CDR3nt: TGTGCCACCAGTGATCGGGGGGTGAGTACCAATGAGCAGTTCTTC
CDR3aa: CATSDRGVSTNEQFF

v_gene: TRBV30
abundance: once
d_gene: -
j_gene: TRBJ2-2
CDR3nt: TGTGCCTGGAGTGTAGGACTGACGAACACCGGGGAGCTGTTTTTT
CDR3aa: CAWSVGLTNTGELFF

v_gene: TRBV28
abundance: once
d_gene: TRBD1
j_gene: TRBJ1-5
CDR3nt: TGTGCCAGCAGTCCGGACAGGGGCGGTATAGAGCCCCAGCATTTT
CDR3aa: CASSPDRGGIEPQHF

v_gene: TRBV28
abundance: -
d_gene: -
j_gene: TRBJ1-6
CDR3nt: TGTGCCAGCAGTTTTGACAGGTTGAGCTCCTATAATTCACCCCTCCACTTT
CDR3aa: CASSFDRLSSYNSPLHF

v_gene: TRBV9
abundance: medium-sized
d_gene: -
j_gene: TRBJ2-1
CDR3nt: TGTGCCAGCAGCGTAGGTTTCGCCGAGTACAATGAGCAGTTCTTC
CDR3aa: CASSVGFAEYNEQFF